This is a list of T cell receptor beta chains from one sample in a study of blood T cell repertoires in COVID-19. Sequencing was performed with immunoSEQ multiplex PCR; in TCRdb, only in-frame clones are kept and a portion is missing. Counted here are some 40,000 clones, roughly 80% occurring once; the ten biggest clones make up around 15%. Sequences were obtained from peripheral blood. Receptors were obtained from a man in his sixties or seventies with acute or convalescent COVID-19. Both conserved end residues are part of each CDR3. Fields, in order: clone size, J gene, V gene, CDR3 length, D gene, CDR3 DNA, CDR3 protein. D genes are given only for firm matches. The size entry is marked missing in some rows and otherwise reads once, few, many or a size class.

NA | TRBJ2-7 | TRBV7-9 | 13 | NA | TGTGCCAGCAGCCAGGAACAGCCCTACGAGCAGTACTTC | CASSQEQPYEQYF
few | TRBJ1-5 | TRBV29-1 | 14 | TRBD1 | TGCAGCGTTAAGGGACAGGGAAGCAATCAGCCCCAGCATTTT | CSVKGQGSNQPQHF
NA | TRBJ1-4 | TRBV28 | 13 | NA | TGTGCCAGCAGTGTGAGAACTAATGAAAAACTGTTTTTT | CASSVRTNEKLFF
NA | TRBJ1-5 | TRBV7-8 | 14 | NA | TGTGCCAGCAGCTGGCCAGGAAGCAATCAGCCCCAGCATTTT | CASSWPGSNQPQHF
once | TRBJ2-7 | TRBV3-1/TRBV3-2 | 12 | NA | TGTGCCAGCAGCCACGGGGTGGACGAGCAGTACTTC | CASSHGVDEQYF
NA | TRBJ1-4 | TRBV7-2 | 14 | NA | TGTGCCAGCAGCTTAAGCGGGTTGAATGAAAAACTGTTTTTT | CASSLSGLNEKLFF
once | TRBJ1-2 | TRBV28 | 14 | TRBD1 | TGTGCCAGCAGTTTTAAGGACAGGCTTTATGGCTACACCTTC | CASSFKDRLYGYTF
few | TRBJ1-1 | TRBV28 | 13 | NA | TGTGCCAGCAGTTTAGAGATGAACACTGAAGCTTTCTTT | CASSLEMNTEAFF
NA | TRBJ1-3 | TRBV6-6 | 13 | NA | TGTGCCAGCATCCGGGACTTGGGAAACACCATATATTTT | CASIRDLGNTIYF
once | TRBJ1-1 | TRBV25-1 | 14 | NA | TGTGCCAGCAGTCAGATGGGGGAGGCCACTGAAGCTTTCTTT | CASSQMGEATEAFF
NA | TRBJ1-5 | TRBV30 | 13 | NA | TGTGCCTGGACGGGGGGAGGTAATCAGCCCCAGCATTTT | CAWTGGGNQPQHF
NA | TRBJ1-1 | TRBV19 | 15 | TRBD1 | TGTGCCAGTAGTATGCAGGGGGCTGGGAACACTGAAGCTTTCTTT | CASSMQGAGNTEAFF
NA | TRBJ2-2 | TRBV29-1 | 12 | TRBD2 | TGCAGCGGATGGGAGGGGACCGGGGAGCTGTTTTTT | CSGWEGTGELFF
NA | TRBJ2-3 | TRBV30 | 15 | NA | TGTGCCTGGAGTGTTCGGGGGACTAGCACAGATACGCAGTATTTT | CAWSVRGTSTDTQYF
NA | TRBJ2-1 | TRBV27 | 13 | TRBD1 | TGTGCCAGCTGTCAGCAGGGGGCAAATGAGCAGTTCTTC | CASCQQGANEQFF
NA | TRBJ1-1 | TRBV12-3/TRBV12-4 | 13 | NA | TGTGCCAGCATCCTGGACACGACCACTGAAGCTTTCTTT | CASILDTTTEAFF
NA | TRBJ1-4 | TRBV10-3 | 12 | NA | TGTGCCATCAGTGAGTCGAGGGAAAAACTGTTTTTT | CAISESREKLFF